A selection of T cell receptor beta chains follows, all from one sample in a study of T cell responses to AZD1222 COVID-19 vaccine. TCRdb's copy holds only in-frame clones and misses some; the assay was immunoSEQ multiplex PCR. Among approximately 140,000 clones listed, 92% were seen once. Sequenced material: peripheral blood, taken 28 days after the second AZD1222 dose. These TCRs come from an adult who received the AZD1222 COVID-19 vaccine. CDR3s include the opening cysteine and the closing phenylalanine or tryptophan. The D gene is left open where the match is weak. Some rows mark clone size as missing; the rest say once, few, many or name a class of expanded clone.

clone size,V gene,J gene,D gene,CDR3 protein,CDR3 DNA
.,TRBV5-1,TRBJ1-2,.,CASSLSGASRYGYTF,TGCGCCAGCAGCTTGAGCGGGGCCTCACGCTATGGCTACACCTTC
few,TRBV11-2,TRBJ2-1,TRBD2,CASSSTSRWAEQFF,TGTGCCAGCAGCTCGACTAGCAGGTGGGCTGAGCAGTTCTTC
.,TRBV6-5,TRBJ1-1,.,CASSYSIRTVEEAFF,TGTGCCAGCAGTTACTCGATAAGGACGGTCGAGGAAGCTTTCTTT
.,TRBV7-3,TRBJ2-3,TRBD2,CASSYGGAHSDTQYF,TGTGCCAGCAGCTACGGGGGGGCTCATTCTGATACGCAGTATTTT
.,TRBV12-3/TRBV12-4,TRBJ1-2,.,CASSQGLGYTF,TGTGCCAGCAGCCAGGGCCTCGGCTACACCTTC
.,TRBV28,TRBJ1-5,.,CASRRPGRGGNQPQHF,TGTGCCAGCAGGCGACCAGGGAGGGGCGGCAATCAGCCCCAGCATTTT
.,TRBV19,TRBJ1-4,.,CAIYVSVEKKLFF,TGTGCCATCTACGTCAGCGTGGAGAAAAAACTGTTTTTT
.,TRBV7-3,TRBJ2-2,TRBD1,CASSLGPTGGGAGELFF,TGTGCCAGCAGCCTAGGGCCTACAGGGGGAGGCGCCGGGGAGCTGTTTTTT
.,TRBV2,TRBJ1-6,.,CASSEVGALNDNSPLHF,TGTGCCAGCAGTGAAGTGGGCGCGCTTAACGATAATTCACCCCTCCACTTT
once,TRBV9,TRBJ1-1,.,CASSVEGRVMSEAFF,TGTGCCAGCAGCGTAGAGGGGCGGGTGATGTCTGAAGCTTTCTTT
few,TRBV7-9,TRBJ2-1,TRBD2,CASSLGTSYNEQFF,TGTGCCAGCAGCTTAGGGACTAGCTACAATGAGCAGTTCTTC
.,TRBV4-3,TRBJ1-1,.,CASSQDVGNTAFF,TGCGCCAGCAGCCAAGATGTGGGCAACACAGCTTTCTTT
.,TRBV7-9,TRBJ1-2,.,CASSLAGGYGYTF,TGTGCCAGCAGCTTAGCGGGCGGGTATGGCTACACCTTC
once,TRBV7-3,TRBJ1-1,.,CASSRRWDTEAFF,TGTGCCAGCAGCCGGAGGTGGGACACTGAAGCTTTCTTT
.,TRBV10-3,TRBJ2-3,.,CAIRVRAPGGAPDTQYF,TGTGCCATCAGGGTCAGAGCGCCAGGTGGGGCCCCAGATACGCAGTATTTT
.,TRBV20-1,TRBJ1-1,.,CSPEENTEAFF,TGCAGTCCCGAGGAGAACACTGAAGCTTTCTTT
.,TRBV18,TRBJ1-5,.,CASQNKQGSDGTRQPQHF,TGTGCCAGCCAAAACAAACAGGGAAGTGACGGAACACGGCAGCCCCAGCATTTT